These 29 T cell receptor beta chains were all obtained from the same sample, sequenced in a study of cytomegalovirus exposure and HLA in healthy donors. Primers included in the PCR were 60 Vbeta and 13 Jbeta primers. Data came from immunoSEQ multiplex PCR; TCRdb stores just in-frame clones and leaves some out. The sample yields about 140,000 clones, about three quarters seen once. The sample was PBMCs. The origin of the receptors is a man between 18 and 35 years old in good health and CMV-seronegative.

The CDR3 here is CAWSPPPAGYEQYF. The CDR3, as DNA: TGTGCCTGGAGTCCGCCCCCGGCAGGTTACGAGCAGTACTTC. The chain links TRBV30 to TRBJ2-5; no clear D. The J call is in doubt because the DNA end fits TRBJ2-7 better. This CDR3 has 14 residues. Germline lookup yields CDR1 GTSNPN and CDR2 SVGIG (reference sequence).

The chain employs TRBV27 and TRBJ2-2; a possible D gene is TRBD1 (6 bases). This CDR3 is built from 18 residues. The V end lost 8 bases, the J end lost 5 bases, and 27 bases lay between the germline ends. The germline gives CDR1 MNHEY, CDR2 SMNVEV (reference sequence). This chain's CDR3 is CASRPNRDTYTRTGELFF. The CDR3 nucleotides read TGTGCCAGCCGACCCAACCGGGACACTTACACGAGGACCGGGGAGCTGTTTTTT.

Points on this clone: This sample also contains other DNA sequences that code for the same CDR3. This chain connects TRBV5-1 to TRBJ1-1; no definite D call. Germline V gene lookup returns CDR1 SGHRS and CDR2 YFSETQ. With 0 bases removed from V and 1 base from J, the gap between germline ends came to 4 bases. The CDR3 runs to 13 residues. Written as DNA, the CDR3 is TGCGCCAGCAGCTTGGGAGCGAACACTGAAGCTTTCTTT. As protein: CASSLGANTEAFF. Supplemented by reference TRBV5-1 and TRBJ1-1, the full variable domain reads KAGVTQTPRYLIKTRGQQVTLSCSPISGHRSVSWYQQTPGQGLQFLFEYFSETQRNKGNFPGRFSGRQFSNSRSEMNVSTLELGDSALYLCASSLGANTEAFFGQGTRLTVV.

The chain has TRBV5-1 and TRBJ1-1, with TRBD1 identical over 9 bases. The germline gives CDR1 SGHRS, CDR2 YFSETQ. The CDR3 has 14 residues. The trim removed 5 bases at V and 3 bases at J, leaving 5 bases unmatched. The CDR3 is CASSPGQGYTEAFF. For the CDR3, the DNA is TGCGCCAGCAGTCCCGGACAGGGGTACACTGAAGCTTTCTTT.

The chain carries TRBV7-9 and TRBJ2-1, with TRBD1 identical over 12 bases. V trimming: 5 bases; J trimming: 0 bases; junction bases outside the gene matches: 11. Per germline, CDR1 SEHNR and CDR2 FQNEAQ (reference sequence). There are 19 residues in the CDR3. The CDR3 loop is CASSHRDRGHFSSYNEQFF. In nucleotides, the CDR3 is TGTGCCAGCAGCCACCGGGACAGGGGGCACTTCAGCTCCTACAATGAGCAGTTCTTC.

This sequence joins TRBV7-9 and TRBJ2-7; D may be TRBD1 (6 bases). The CDR3 is made up of 14 amino acids. Deletions cut 5 bases from V and 2 bases from J, with 13 bases between. CDR1 and CDR2 (germline): SEHNR, FQNEAQ (reference sequence). CDR3 protein: CASSPQQGPYEQYF. CDR3 coding DNA: TGTGCCAGCAGCCCCCAACAGGGCCCCTACGAGCAGTACTTC.

The gene calls are TRBV6-1 and TRBJ1-2; TRBD1 matches at 9 bases. Trimming at V came to 6 bases and at J to 4 bases, leaving 3 bases not matched to a gene. This CDR3 is 13 amino acids long. CDR1 MNHNS and CDR2 SASEGT come from the germline V gene. CDR3 sequence: CASSQTGGYGYTF. The CDR3 DNA follows: TGTGCCAGCAGCCAGACAGGGGGCTATGGCTACACCTTC.

The chain employs TRBV15 and TRBJ2-1; maybe TRBD2 (6 bases). Germline CDR1 is LNHNV and CDR2 is YYDKDF (reference sequence). The V end lost 1 base, the J end lost 7 bases, and 14 bases lay between the germline ends. The CDR3 extends over 15 amino acids. The CDR3: CATSRGTGSPNEQFF. CDR3 coding DNA: TGTGCCACCAGCAGAGGCACCGGGAGTCCAAATGAGCAGTTCTTC. Full variable domain (remainder filled in from reference TRBV15 and TRBJ2-1): DAMVIQNPRYQVTQFGKPVTLSCSQTLNHNVMYWYQQKSSQAPKLLFHYYDKDFNNEADTPDNFQSRRPNTSFCFLDIRSPGLGDTAMYLCATSRGTGSPNEQFFGPGTRLTVL.

The rearrangement links TRBV6-1 to TRBJ1-1; 7 bases are a match to TRBD1. The CDR3 contains 15 residues. Per the germline V gene, CDR1 is MNHNS and CDR2 is SASEGT. The junction had 9 bases not matched to a gene; V was cut back by 4 bases and J by 4 bases. Here the CDR3 DNA reads TGTGCCAGCAGTGGATCGGCCCCAGGGGGCACTGAAGCTTTCTTT. Protein sequence: CASSGSAPGGTEAFF.

Concerning this clone itself: Other DNA sequences in this specimen translate into the identical CDR3. The chain couples TRBV28 to TRBJ2-5; D remains ambiguous. This CDR3 has 13 residues. CDR1 MDHEN and CDR2 SYDVKM come from the germline V gene. The germline V and J ends were trimmed by 5 bases and 5 bases, with 12 bases remaining between them. The CDR3 bases are TGTGCCAGCAGTAGGTCAGGCGAGGAGACCCAGTACTTC. It codes for CASSRSGEETQYF.

This chain connects TRBV11-2 to TRBJ2-1; 12 positions match TRBD2. Germline CDR1 reads SGHAT; CDR2 reads FQNNGV. Trimming cost V 5 bases and J 4 bases; bases outside gene matches: 3. The CDR3 has 15 residues. The CDR3 reads CASSTGTSGYNEQFF. The CDR3 coding sequence is TGTGCCAGCAGCACCGGGACTAGCGGGTACAATGAGCAGTTCTTC.

The rearrangement uses TRBV4-1 and TRBJ1-2, with TRBD1 as a possible D gene (5 bases). V gave up 1 base and J gave up 4 bases, with 16 bases separating them. The CDR3 spans 16 residues. Germline assignment: CDR1 MGHRA and CDR2 YSYEKL. This CDR3 is CASSQVLGRRSYGYTF. The CDR3 DNA sequence: TGCGCCAGCAGCCAAGTTTTGGGGCGCCGGAGCTATGGCTACACCTTC.

The chain employs TRBV7-2 and TRBJ1-2; D may be TRBD1 (6 bases). V lost 1 base, J lost 6 bases, and 9 bases lay in between. Germline CDR1 reads SGHTA; CDR2 reads FQGNSA. CDR3 length equals 13 residues. The CDR3 reads CASSLGRQDGYTF. The CDR3 DNA follows: TGTGCCAGCAGCTTAGGACGACAGGATGGCTACACCTTC.

The J gene is TRBJ2-5, the V gene TRBV7-9; no clear D. Germline-derived CDR1 and CDR2 are SEHNR and FQNEAQ (reference sequence). The CDR3 is 13 amino acids. V was trimmed by 5 bases and J by 2 bases, leaving 9 bases between them. This chain's CDR3 is CASSLGGQETQYF. In DNA form, the CDR3 reads TGTGCCAGCAGCCTAGGCGGTCAAGAGACCCAGTACTTC.

The chain has TRBV5-1 and TRBJ1-1; D gene ambiguous. The V gene's germline CDR1 is SGHRS and CDR2 YFSETQ. The CDR3 runs to 15 residues. With 0 bases removed from V and 1 base from J, the gap between germline ends came to 10 bases. CDR3 sequence (DNA): TGCGCCAGCAGCTTGGAACCAGGAGGGAACACTGAAGCTTTCTTT. Protein product: CASSLEPGGNTEAFF.

The rearrangement links TRBV7-8 to TRBJ2-3, with 9 bases aligning to TRBD2. V shed 5 bases, J shed 1 base, and the junction held 10 bases outside the gene matches. Germline lookup yields CDR1 SGHVS and CDR2 FQNEAQ. The CDR3 runs 17 residues. The CDR3 loop reads CASSPDRTSVGTDTQYF. The DNA for the CDR3 is TGTGCCAGCAGCCCCGATAGGACTAGCGTTGGCACAGATACGCAGTATTTT.

This clone has just a few counts. The genes are TRBV9 and TRBJ1-1, with TRBD1 as a possible D gene (5 bases). Germline CDR1 SGDLS, CDR2 YYNGEE. Trimming took 0 bases from V and 9 from J, leaving 21 bases between them. The CDR3 is 16 residues long. The CDR3 here is CASSVGGGQGGGQAFF. For the CDR3, the DNA is TGTGCCAGCAGCGTAGGGGGCGGTCAGGGAGGAGGCCAAGCTTTCTTT. The full variable domain, completed using reference TRBV9 and TRBJ1-1, is DSGVTQTPKHLITATGQRVTLRCSPRSGDLSVYWYQQSLDQGLQFLIQYYNGEERAKGNILERFSAQQFPDLHSELNLSSLELGDSALYFCASSVGGGQGGGQAFFGQGTRLTVV.

This clone was detected only a few times. The chain links TRBV15 to TRBJ2-5; possible D gene TRBD1, 6 bases. The J call may be wrong; the DNA end is better matched by TRBJ2-7. The CDR3 totals 17 residues. Germline loops: CDR1 LNHNV, CDR2 YYDKDF (reference sequence). The CDR3 loop reads CATSRDLRAAQGYEQYF. As DNA, the CDR3 is TGTGCCACCAGCAGAGATCTAAGGGCCGCACAGGGATACGAGCAGTACTTC.

The gene calls are TRBV27 and TRBJ2-1; TRBD2 agrees at 10 bases. Germline assignment: CDR1 MNHEY and CDR2 SMNVEV (reference sequence). The CDR3 loop spans 16 amino acids. V lost 5 bases and J lost 4; bases outside the gene matches: 8. CDR3 region: CASSLLRTSGYNEQFF. The CDR3 DNA follows: TGTGCCAGCAGTCTACTCCGGACTAGCGGTTACAATGAGCAGTTCTTC.

This chain connects TRBV5-4 to TRBJ2-5; TRBD1 matches 7 bases. The DNA end lines up better with TRBJ2-7; the J call may be wrong. Germline V gene sequence: CDR1 SGHNT, CDR2 YYREEE (reference sequence). The CDR3 totals 13 residues. Written as DNA, the CDR3 is TGTGCCAGCTCTCAGGGGGAAAGCTACGAGCAGTACTTC. Amino acids: CASSQGESYEQYF.

The rearrangement joins TRBV27 to TRBJ2-7; 9 nucleotides match TRBD1. The J segment lost 5 bases and the V segment lost 5 bases, leaving 13 bases of the junction unmatched. This CDR3 region has 16 residues. In germline, CDR1 is MNHEY, CDR2 SMNVEV (reference sequence). The CDR3 DNA is TGTGCCAGCAGTGCCACACAGGGGGCGCTCTGGAACGAGCAGTACTTC. It is translated as CASSATQGALWNEQYF.

The chain joins TRBV5-4 to TRBJ1-2; a possible D gene is TRBD1 (6 bases). This CDR3 region has 16 residues. V lost 7 bases, J lost 2 bases, and 21 bases lay in between. Germline V gives CDR1 SGHNT, CDR2 YYREEE (reference sequence). The CDR3 here is CASVRRERQENYGYTF. The CDR3 region has the DNA TGTGCCAGCGTTCGAAGGGAGCGACAGGAGAACTATGGCTACACCTTC. Drawing the rest from reference TRBV5-4 and TRBJ1-2, the complete variable domain is ETGVTQSPTHLIKTRGQQVTLRCSSQSGHNTVSWYQQALGQGPQFIFQYYREEENGRGNFPPRFSGLQFPNYSSELNVNALELDDSALYLCASVRRERQENYGYTFGSGTRLTVV.

The chain has TRBV10-3 and TRBJ1-2; a possible D gene is TRBD1 (6 bases). V was clipped by 3 bases and J by 4 bases, with 15 bases between them. CDR3 size: 15 residues. Germline CDR1 is ENHRY and CDR2 is SYGVKD. This chain's CDR3 is CAISDERGGSYGYTF. CDR3 DNA sequence: TGTGCCATCAGTGATGAAAGGGGGGGGAGCTATGGCTACACCTTC.

The chain joins TRBV6-5 to TRBJ2-7; a possible D gene is TRBD1 (6 bases). Trimming pared 2 bases from V and 6 bases from J, leaving 11 bases between. This CDR3 has 13 amino acids. Germline CDR1 and CDR2: MNHEY and SVGAGI. CDR3 DNA sequence: TGTGCCAGCAGTTACCCAACGACAGGCGAGCAGTACTTC. Encoded protein: CASSYPTTGEQYF.

The rearrangement links TRBV9 to TRBJ2-5, with a tentative D call TRBD1 (5 bases). Germline CDR1 and CDR2: SGDLS and YYNGEE. The CDR3 sequence is 14 residues long. Trimming left V 0 bases short and J 1 base short, with 7 bases between. The CDR3: CASSVGGPQETQYF. CDR3 coding DNA: TGTGCCAGCAGCGTAGGGGGCCCCCAAGAGACCCAGTACTTC.

This clone was seen once. Other DNA sequences from this sample encode an identical CDR3 as well. CDR3 loop: CASSVGGNEKLFF. The CDR3 nucleotides are TGTGCCAGCAGCGTAGGCGGAAATGAAAAACTGTTTTTT. The chain employs TRBV9 and TRBJ1-4; D remains unclear. Germline V gives CDR1 SGDLS, CDR2 YYNGEE. V dropped 0 bases and J dropped 5 bases, with 5 bases sitting between them. The CDR3 totals 13 residues.

The chain recombines TRBV27 with TRBJ2-3; 7 bases match TRBD1. The CDR3 consists of 14 residues. J gave up 3 bases and V 6 bases, and 6 bases lay outside the gene matches. Germline V lookup: CDR1 MNHEY, CDR2 SMNVEV (reference sequence). The CDR3 region has the DNA TGTGCCAGCAGGAGGACAGGATGGACAGATACGCAGTATTTT. It translates to CASRRTGWTDTQYF.

This rearrangement joins TRBV10-3 to TRBJ1-2; D is possibly TRBD1 (6 bases). Germline V gene sequence: CDR1 ENHRY, CDR2 SYGVKD. Deletions cut 10 bases from V and 4 bases from J, with 13 bases between. The CDR3 has 12 residues. CDR3: CATGGGVYGYTF. The CDR3 region has the DNA TGTGCCACCGGGGGGGGCGTCTATGGCTACACCTTC.

The V gene is TRBV4-1, the J gene TRBJ2-3; 10 bases match TRBD2. CDR1 and CDR2 from the germline V gene are MGHRA and YSYEKL. This CDR3 is built from 16 residues. The ends lost 4 bases at V and 4 bases at J; junction bases unmatched: 8. The CDR3 loop is CASSPVAGGRADTQYF. CDR3 sequence (DNA): TGCGCCAGCAGCCCAGTAGCGGGGGGTCGGGCAGATACGCAGTATTTT.